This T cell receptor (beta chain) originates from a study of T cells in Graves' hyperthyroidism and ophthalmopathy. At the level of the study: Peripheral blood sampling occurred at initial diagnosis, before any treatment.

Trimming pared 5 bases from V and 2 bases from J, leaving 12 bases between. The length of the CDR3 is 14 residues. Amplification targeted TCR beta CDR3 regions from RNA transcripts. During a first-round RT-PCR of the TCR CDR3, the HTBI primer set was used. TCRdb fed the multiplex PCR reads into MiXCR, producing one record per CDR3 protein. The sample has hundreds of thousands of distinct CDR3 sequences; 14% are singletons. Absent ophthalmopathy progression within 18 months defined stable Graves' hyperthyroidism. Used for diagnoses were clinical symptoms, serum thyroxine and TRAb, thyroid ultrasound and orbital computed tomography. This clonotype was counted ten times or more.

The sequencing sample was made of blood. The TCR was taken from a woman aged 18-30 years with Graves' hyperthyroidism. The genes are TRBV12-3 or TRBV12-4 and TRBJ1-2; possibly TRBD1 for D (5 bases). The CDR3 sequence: CASSRSGPNYGYTF. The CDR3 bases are TGTGCCAGCAGTAGATCGGGACCAAACTATGGCTACACCTTC.